The 24 T cell receptor beta chains given below trace back to one sample, sequenced in a study of shared clonotypes between healthy human individuals. Naive CD8 cells were CD45RO-negative, positively selected for CCR7, excluding terminally differentiated effector memory CD45RA+ cells. Libraries were prepared by immunoSEQ multiplex PCR; TCRdb keeps only in-frame clonotypes and omits some of them. This sample has just over 2,000,000 clones, with about 95% found just once. Material for sequencing was naive CD8+ T cells sorted from blood. Every receptor here comes from a man in his late teens or twenties in good health.

V usage is TRBV9 and J usage is TRBJ2-3; D is undetermined. Germline V lookup: CDR1 SGDLS, CDR2 YYNGEE. This CDR3 spans 13 amino acids. V lost 1 base to trimming and J lost 4 bases, with 7 bases between them. The CDR3 region is CASSVYGADTQYF. CDR3 DNA: TGTGCCAGCAGCGTATATGGCGCAGATACGCAGTATTTT.

The V and J genes are TRBV7-9 and TRBJ2-5; D may correspond to TRBD1 or TRBD2 (5 bases each). The CDR3 is 15 residues long. The V gene lost 5 bases and the J gene lost 4 bases, with 17 bases spanning the gap. Germline V gene lookup returns CDR1 SEHNR and CDR2 FQNEAQ (reference sequence). The DNA for the CDR3 is TGTGCCAGCAGCCCGCGAGGGGTATTTGGAGAGACCCAGTACTTC. Its protein product is CASSPRGVFGETQYF.

V is TRBV7-9 and J is TRBJ1-4, with D uncertain. CDR3 length: 12 amino acids. Germline CDR1 is SEHNR and CDR2 is FQNEAQ (reference sequence). The V and J ends lost 2 bases and 13 bases respectively, with 11 bases between them. Here the CDR3 reads CASSLITRILFF. Here the CDR3 DNA reads TGTGCCAGCAGCTTAATCACCCGTATACTGTTTTTT.

The rearrangement joins TRBV7-9 to TRBJ2-5; no firm D call. Germline CDR1 reads SEHNR; CDR2 reads FQNEAQ (reference sequence). CDR3 size: 12 residues. Deletions cut 2 bases from V and 5 bases from J, with 6 bases between. The CDR3 spells CASSLRSETQYF. CDR3 DNA: TGTGCCAGCAGCTTAAGATCGGAGACCCAGTACTTC.

The chain recombines TRBV11-1 with TRBJ2-7; tentative D call: TRBD2 (5 bases). Looked up from germline, CDR1 is SGHAT and CDR2 is FQDESV (reference sequence). Trimming pared 5 bases from V and 4 bases from J, leaving 18 bases between. This CDR3 region has 15 residues. CDR3 sequence (DNA): TGTGCCAGCAGCAACGTTCGGGGTCTGGGATACGAGCAGTACTTC. Residues: CASSNVRGLGYEQYF.

The rearrangement links TRBV13 to TRBJ2-7; D may be TRBD1 (6 bases). V lost 5 bases to trimming and J lost 2 bases, with 10 bases between them. This CDR3 has 13 amino acids. CDR1 and CDR2 from the germline V gene are PRHDT and FYEKMQ (reference sequence). The CDR3 loop reads CASSQGRAYEQYF. The CDR3 DNA reads TGTGCCAGCAGCCAGGGGCGGGCCTACGAGCAGTACTTC.

A few counts support this clone. This specimen includes other DNA sequences encoding the same CDR3. V gene TRBV11-2 combines with J gene TRBJ2-5; D remains unclear. Trimming took 1 base from V and 5 from J, leaving 2 bases between them. The CDR3 length is 11 residues. CDR1 and CDR2 from the germline V gene are SGHAT and FQNNGV. The CDR3 nucleotides read TGTGCCAGCAGCTTAGTGGAGACCCAGTACTTC. It codes for CASSLVETQYF.

The CDR3 reads CASRGDRGYGYTF. The CDR3 nucleotides are TGTGCCAGCAGGGGAGACAGGGGCTATGGCTACACCTTC. V is TRBV2 and J is TRBJ1-2; TRBD1 aligns across 8 bases. V trimming: 6 bases; J trimming: 4 bases; junction bases outside the gene matches: 4. The CDR3 totals 13 residues. The V gene's germline CDR1 is SNHLY and CDR2 FYNNEI.

Concerning this clone itself: In the same sample, other DNA sequences code for this CDR3. The rearrangement uses TRBV13 and TRBJ2-7; D is perhaps TRBD1 (5 bases). V was trimmed by 1 base and J by 6 bases, leaving 7 bases between them. Germline values: CDR1 PRHDT, CDR2 FYEKMQ (reference sequence). There are 12 residues in the CDR3. The CDR3 reads CASSLDRGEQYF. CDR3 nucleotides: TGTGCCAGCAGCTTAGATAGGGGCGAGCAGTACTTC. Combining the CDR3 with reference TRBV13 and TRBJ2-7 gives the whole variable domain AAGVIQSPRHLIKEKRETATLKCYPIPRHDTVYWYQQGPGQDPQFLISFYEKMQSDKGSIPDRFSAQQFSDYHSELNMSSLELGDSALYFCASSLDRGEQYFGPGTRLTVT.

The count of this clone is one. The genes are TRBV27 and TRBJ2-7; the D is unclear. The CDR3 sequence is 15 residues long. Trimming left V 0 bases short and J 7 bases short, with 16 bases between. Germline-derived CDR1 and CDR2 are MNHEY and SMNVEV (reference sequence). CDR3 nucleotides: TGTGCCAGCAGTTTATCCCCAAACCCCTTGGGTGAGCAGTACTTC. This encodes CASSLSPNPLGEQYF.

CDR3 protein: CATPEPSGVTDTQYF. CDR3 nucleotide sequence: TGTGCCACCCCCGAACCCTCTGGGGTCACAGATACGCAGTATTTT. V gene TRBV2 combines with J gene TRBJ2-3; no firm D call. Germline loops: CDR1 SNHLY, CDR2 FYNNEI. The V end lost 10 bases, the J end lost 2 bases, and 19 bases lay between the germline ends. The CDR3 is made up of 15 amino acids.

CDR3 DNA: TGTGCCACTAGGGGAAGGTCGGACAATGAGCAGTTCTTC. Translated, it gives CATRGRSDNEQFF. The chain carries TRBV19 and TRBJ2-1; D might be TRBD1 (5 bases). Germline CDR1 is LNHDA and CDR2 is SQIVND (reference sequence). Trimming removed 10 bases at V and 5 bases at J, with 15 bases between. The CDR3 totals 13 residues.

The genes are TRBV30 and TRBJ1-4; D gene ambiguous. The CDR3 totals 12 residues. Trimming removed 2 bases from V and 8 bases from J, with 9 bases in between. Looked up from germline, CDR1 is GTSNPN and CDR2 is SVGIG (reference sequence). This chain's CDR3 is CAWSTPGEKLFF. Written as DNA, the CDR3 is TGTGCCTGGAGTACCCCAGGAGAAAAACTGTTTTTT.

This chain connects TRBV4-1 to TRBJ2-7; perhaps D is TRBD1 or TRBD2 (5 bases each). V was cut by 5 bases and J by 0 bases, with 14 bases left in between. The CDR3 spans 15 residues. The V gene's germline CDR1 is MGHRA and CDR2 YSYEKL. Here the CDR3 reads CASSARDRSSYEQYF. The CDR3 region has the DNA TGCGCCAGCAGCGCCCGGGACCGAAGCTCCTACGAGCAGTACTTC.

The chain carries TRBV7-2 and TRBJ2-1; a weak D match, TRBD2 (5 bases). The CDR3 is 15 residues long. Germline-derived CDR1 and CDR2 are SGHTA and FQGNSA. V dropped 1 base and J dropped 3 bases, with 10 bases sitting between them. For the CDR3, the DNA is TGTGCCAGCAGCTTAGGGGGAGTGCACTACAATGAGCAGTTCTTC. Protein sequence: CASSLGGVHYNEQFF.

The chain uses TRBV4-1 and TRBJ2-3, with D tentatively TRBD2 (7 bases). This CDR3 region has 15 residues. Germline assignment: CDR1 MGHRA and CDR2 YSYEKL. Trimming pared 4 bases from V and 2 bases from J, leaving 13 bases between. Written as DNA, the CDR3 is TGCGCCAGCAGCCCCCCCGGGGGGCTCACAGATACGCAGTATTTT. This translates into CASSPPGGLTDTQYF.

This chain links TRBV5-6 with TRBJ2-7; D is uncertain. V was trimmed by 0 bases and J by 4 bases, leaving 8 bases between them. Germline V CDR1 and CDR2: SGHDT, YYEEEE. The CDR3 loop spans 13 amino acids. The CDR3 DNA is TGTGCCAGCAGCTTGGGACACCTGTACGAGCAGTACTTC. Its translation is CASSLGHLYEQYF.

This clone was observed a single time. The chain uses TRBV4-2 and TRBJ2-7; D ambiguous. This CDR3 is 15 amino acids long. Trimming removed 1 base from V and 6 bases from J, with 16 bases in between. Germline V gene data show CDR1 as LGHNA and CDR2 as YNFKEQ. Here the CDR3 reads CASSQAAEPPSEQYF. In DNA, the CDR3 is TGTGCCAGCAGCCAAGCGGCGGAGCCCCCCAGCGAGCAGTACTTC.

This sequence joins TRBV4-3 and TRBJ2-7; TRBD2 matches 8 bases. The CDR3 length is 16 residues. V trimming: 0 bases; J trimming: 3 bases; junction bases outside the gene matches: 7. Per the germline V gene, CDR1 is LGHNA and CDR2 is YSLEER. This chain's CDR3 is CASSQDRLAGLYEQYF. CDR3 sequence (DNA): TGCGCCAGCAGCCAAGATCGCCTAGCGGGCCTCTACGAGCAGTACTTC.

This rearrangement joins TRBV5-6 to TRBJ2-7; 8 bases map to TRBD1. Germline CDR1 reads SGHDT; CDR2 reads YYEEEE. The CDR3 totals 14 residues. V shed 4 bases, J shed 5 bases, and the junction held 8 bases outside the gene matches. The CDR3 bases are TGTGCCAGCAGCACACGGACAGGGTTACACGAGCAGTACTTC. This translates into CASSTRTGLHEQYF. The variable domain in full, with the rest retrieved from reference TRBV5-6 and TRBJ2-7, is DAGVTQSPTHLIKTRGQQVTLRCSPKSGHDTVSWYQQALGQGPQFIFQYYEEEERQRGNFPDRFSGHQFPNYSSELNVNALLLGDSALYLCASSTRTGLHEQYFGPGTRLTVT.

The rearrangement joins TRBV5-4 to TRBJ1-6, with 7 positions matching TRBD1. The CDR3 runs to 15 residues. The trim removed 4 bases at V and 6 bases at J, leaving 7 bases unmatched. Germline-derived CDR1 and CDR2 are SGHNT and YYREEE (reference sequence). The CDR3 nucleotides are TGTGCCAGCAGCCCGGGACAGTACCTTAATTCACCCCTCCACTTT. Its translation: CASSPGQYLNSPLHF.

In regard to this clone: The identical CDR3 is also encoded by other nucleotide sequences in the sample. The rearrangement links TRBV7-9 to TRBJ2-7; 8 bases match TRBD1. The CDR3 covers 14 residues. Germline assignment: CDR1 SEHNR and CDR2 FQNEAQ (reference sequence). Trimming removed 1 base from V and 3 bases from J; junction bases left unmatched: 2. CDR3 amino acids: CASSLGTGYYEQYF. The CDR3 region has the DNA TGTGCCAGCAGCTTAGGGACAGGGTACTACGAGCAGTACTTC.

This clone has only one observation. CDR3 sequence reads: CASSQERGSGDPEAFF. In DNA form, the CDR3 reads TGCGCCAGCAGCCAAGAAAGGGGCTCAGGGGATCCTGAAGCTTTCTTT. The gene calls are TRBV4-1 and TRBJ1-1, with D possibly TRBD1 on 6 matching bases. Trimming pared 0 bases from V and 6 bases from J, leaving 17 bases between. Germline V gene lookup returns CDR1 MGHRA and CDR2 YSYEKL. This CDR3 is built from 16 residues.

This clone came up once. The chain carries TRBV4-1 and TRBJ1-2; D is unclear. Looked up from germline, CDR1 is MGHRA and CDR2 is YSYEKL. The CDR3 is made up of 15 amino acids. Trimming removed 3 bases at V and 6 bases at J, with 17 bases between. The CDR3 loop reads CASSQIGPLRDGYTF. CDR3 nucleotide sequence: TGCGCCAGCAGCCAGATTGGACCCCTACGGGATGGCTACACCTTC.